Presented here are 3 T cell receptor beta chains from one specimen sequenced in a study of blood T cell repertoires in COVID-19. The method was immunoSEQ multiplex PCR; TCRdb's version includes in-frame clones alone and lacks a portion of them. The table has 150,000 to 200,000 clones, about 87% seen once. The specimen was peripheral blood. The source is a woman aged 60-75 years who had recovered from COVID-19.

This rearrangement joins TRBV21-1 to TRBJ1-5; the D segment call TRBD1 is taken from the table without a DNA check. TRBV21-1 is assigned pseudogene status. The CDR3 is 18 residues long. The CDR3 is CASSPPQGQDPSNQPQHF. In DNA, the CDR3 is TGTGCCAGCAGCCCTCCACAGGGACAGGACCCTAGCAATCAGCCCCAGCATTTT.

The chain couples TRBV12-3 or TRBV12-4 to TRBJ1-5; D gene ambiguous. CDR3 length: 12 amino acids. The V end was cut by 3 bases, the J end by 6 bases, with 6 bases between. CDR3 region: CASSLEPQPQHF. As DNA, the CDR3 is TGTGCCAGCAGTTTGGAGCCTCAGCCCCAGCATTTT.

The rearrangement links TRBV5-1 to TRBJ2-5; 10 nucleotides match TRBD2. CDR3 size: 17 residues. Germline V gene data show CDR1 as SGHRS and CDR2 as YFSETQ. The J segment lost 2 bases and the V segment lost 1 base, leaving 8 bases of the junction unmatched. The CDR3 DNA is TGCGCCAGCAGCTTGCCCCAAGCGGGGGGGATACAAGAGACCCAGTACTTC. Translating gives CASSLPQAGGIQETQYF.